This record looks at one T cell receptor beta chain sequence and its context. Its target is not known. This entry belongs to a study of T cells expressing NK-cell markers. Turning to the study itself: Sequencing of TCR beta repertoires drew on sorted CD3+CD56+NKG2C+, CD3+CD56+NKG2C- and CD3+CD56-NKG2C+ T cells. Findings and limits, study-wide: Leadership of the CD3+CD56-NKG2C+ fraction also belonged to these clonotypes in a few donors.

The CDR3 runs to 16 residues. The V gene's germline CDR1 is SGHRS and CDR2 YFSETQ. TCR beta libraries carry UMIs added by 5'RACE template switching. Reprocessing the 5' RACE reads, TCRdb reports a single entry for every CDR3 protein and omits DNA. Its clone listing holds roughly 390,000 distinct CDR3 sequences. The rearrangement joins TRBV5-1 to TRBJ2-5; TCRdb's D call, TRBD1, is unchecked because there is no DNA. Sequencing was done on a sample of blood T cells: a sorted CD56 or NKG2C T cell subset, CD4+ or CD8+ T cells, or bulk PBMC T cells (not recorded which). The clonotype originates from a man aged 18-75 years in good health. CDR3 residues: CASSLGDRGKKKTQYF.